This T cell receptor (beta chain) was documented in a study of shared clonotypes between healthy human individuals. At the level of the study: CD4 naive and memory got three plates each, CD8 naive two, CD8 memory one.

The authors distributed each subset's genomic DNA evenly over several immunoSEQ plates. This table comes from immunoSEQ multiplex PCR, and its TCRdb copy is limited to in-frame clones, with some not included. The repertoire holds roughly 2.2 million clones, with 90% to 95% as singletons. The CDR3 is 15 residues long. Germline CDR1 reads MNHEY; CDR2 reads SVGAGI. V lost 2 bases and J 5 bases, leaving 14 bases between the germline ends. Donors were Caucasian adults residing in Nashville, Tennessee, USA. This sequence joins TRBV6-5 and TRBJ2-3; tentatively, D is TRBD1 (6 bases). Material: naive CD4+ T cells from PBMCs. Subset reported: CD45RA+ positively selected. The receptor was isolated from a man aged 18-30 years in good health. Some clones in this sample may be carry-over from other donors' samples. Written as DNA, the CDR3 is TGTGCCAGCAGTTACCATGGGACGACAGGAGATACGCAGTATTTT. Its protein is CASSYHGTTGDTQYF.